This TCR beta chain was sequenced during a study of cytomegalovirus exposure and HLA in healthy donors. Primers: 60 Vbeta forward and 13 Jbeta reverse. Libraries were prepared by immunoSEQ multiplex PCR; TCRdb keeps only in-frame clonotypes and omits some of them. The sample lists 70,000 to 100,000 clones, 69% seen once, with around 2.5% in the top ten. To note about this clone: The target antigen is unknown.

General observations from the study: The classifier, whose performance was assessed in both the original and validation cohorts, reportedly diagnosed cytomegalovirus status with high specificity and sensitivity.

The sequencing sample was made of PBMCs. This TCR was sampled from a man in his forties or fifties in good health and CMV-seronegative.

CDR3 region: CATSRDRAGANEQFF. The CDR3 nucleotides are TGTGCCACCAGCAGAGATCGGGCAGGGGCAAATGAGCAGTTCTTC. V is TRBV15 and J is TRBJ2-1; D perhaps matches TRBD1 (6 bases). Germline CDR1 LNHNV, CDR2 YYDKDF (reference sequence). Deletions cut 0 bases from V and 7 bases from J, with 13 bases between. The CDR3 loop spans 15 amino acids.